This T cell receptor (beta chain) stems from a study of blood T cells in healthy people across ages. Broader study findings: Donors of long life had a larger count of naive CD4+ cells and greater diversity than aged donors.

Combining a sample-barcoded 5' primer with a J-beta primer mix, a second PCR ran for roughly 6 to 11 cycles. Carrying 12 random nucleotides, a template-switch adaptor labeled each individual cDNA molecule. TCRdb processed the 5' RACE reads anew with MiXCR; each CDR3 protein has one entry. The sample holds about 1 million distinct CDR3 sequences, 45% seen once. The CDR3 contains 14 residues. Germline V gene data show CDR1 as MNHEY and CDR2 as SMNVEV (reference sequence). Trimming removed 5 bases at V and 8 bases at J, with 16 bases between. Comments on this clonotype: Its antigen remains unknown.

This chain uses TRBV27 with TRBJ2-1, with a weak D call TRBD2 (6 bases). The sequence derives from a woman aged 60-70 years in good health. The sequenced sample was blood. CDR3 DNA: TGTGCCAGCAGTCAACTAGAGGGAGGACATGAGCAGTTCTTC. Translating gives CASSQLEGGHEQFF.